These T cell receptor beta chains were read from a single sample in a study of blood T cell repertoires in COVID-19. Libraries were prepared by immunoSEQ multiplex PCR; TCRdb keeps only in-frame clonotypes and omits some of them. The sample shows approximately 230,000 clones, under 90% of them seen only once. Sequenced material: PBMCs or T cells enriched from blood (not recorded which). These receptor sequences come from a man younger than 30 who had recovered from COVID-19. Each CDR3 is given with its conserved first and last residue. D genes are given only for firm matches. Size tells how often a clone was seen (once, few, many) or the class of an expanded clone, and some rows leave it out.

once	TRBD1	TRBV7-9	TRBJ1-2	CASFPGQGNYGYTF	TGTGCCAGCTTCCCGGGACAGGGGAACTATGGCTACACCTTC
once	TRBD1	TRBV19	TRBJ2-3	CASSIRTGATDTQYF	TGTGCCAGTAGTATACGGACAGGGGCTACAGATACGCAGTATTTT
.	.	TRBV12-3/TRBV12-4	TRBJ2-3	CASSTDGYTQYF	TGTGCCAGCAGTACTGACGGGTATACGCAGTATTTT
few	TRBD1	TRBV2	TRBJ2-7	CASSNTGGGRSYEQYF	TGTGCCAGCAGTAATACAGGGGGCGGAAGGTCCTACGAGCAGTACTTC
few	TRBD2	TRBV5-1	TRBJ2-7	CASSLTTSGRSSYEQYF	TGCGCCAGCAGCCTCACCACTAGCGGGAGGAGCTCCTACGAGCAGTACTTC
.	.	TRBV12-5	TRBJ2-7	CASGLASNWQYF	TGTGCTAGTGGTTTGGCTTCAAACTGGCAGTACTTC
.	TRBD2	TRBV2	TRBJ2-7	CASSLPGLGSYEQYF	TGTGCCAGCAGTTTACCGGGACTAGGGTCCTACGAGCAGTACTTC
few	.	TRBV28	TRBJ1-2	CASTVSNYGYTF	TGTGCCAGCACAGTGTCTAACTATGGCTACACCTTC
.	.	TRBV9	TRBJ2-7	CASSVGRQGFSEQYF	TGTGCCAGCAGCGTAGGTCGGCAGGGGTTTAGCGAGCAGTACTTC
.	.	TRBV7-9	TRBJ1-3	CASSPRRGSAGNTIYF	TGTGCCAGCAGCCCCCGACGGGGATCAGCTGGAAACACCATATATTTT
.	TRBD2	TRBV7-2	TRBJ2-7	CASKRTSGIYEQYF	TGTGCCAGCAAGAGGACTAGCGGGATCTACGAGCAGTACTTC
.	TRBD2	TRBV24-1	TRBJ2-5	CATSENLAGGPFQETQYF	TGTGCCACCAGTGAAAACCTAGCGGGAGGGCCATTTCAAGAGACCCAGTACTTC
.	.	TRBV6-5	TRBJ2-7	CASSYSIAQGSEQYF	TGTGCCAGCAGTTACTCGATAGCCCAGGGGTCCGAGCAGTACTTC
.	.	TRBV24-1	TRBJ1-5	CATCIAGRLGNQPQHF	TGTGCCACCTGTATAGCGGGAAGGCTGGGCAATCAGCCCCAGCATTTT
once	.	TRBV28	TRBJ2-1	CASTRYGDEQFF	TGTGCCAGCACCCGTTACGGGGATGAGCAGTTCTTC
few	TRBD1	TRBV6-1	TRBJ1-5	CASSELHRGVNQPQHF	TGTGCCAGCAGTGAATTGCACAGGGGCGTCAATCAGCCCCAGCATTTT
.	.	TRBV11-2	TRBJ1-1	CAVRTEVNTEAFF	TGTGCCGTCCGGACAGAAGTGAACACTGAAGCTTTCTTT
.	.	TRBV6-5	TRBJ2-7	CASSYGGAGYEQYF	TGTGCCAGCAGTTACGGGGGCGCGGGCTACGAGCAGTACTTC
.	TRBD1	TRBV27	TRBJ1-6	CASRQGRVSPLHF	TGTGCCAGTCGACAGGGACGCGTTTCACCCCTCCACTTT
once	.	TRBV12-5	TRBJ2-5	CAPGRIGGKGDQETQYF	TGTGCCCCGGGCCGGATAGGGGGAAAAGGGGACCAAGAGACCCAGTACTTC
.	TRBD1	TRBV7-2	TRBJ1-5	CASSWTGKRQPQHF	TGTGCCAGCAGCTGGACAGGGAAACGTCAGCCCCAGCATTTT
.	.	TRBV15	TRBJ1-2	CATSIPPSGAYGYTF	TGTGCCACCAGCATACCTCCGTCAGGGGCCTATGGCTACACCTTC
.	.	TRBV14	TRBJ1-2	CASSQDFIYGYTF	TGTGCCAGCAGCCAAGATTTTATCTATGGCTACACCTTC
.	.	TRBV5-1	TRBJ1-1	CASSLYAFTITEAFF	TGCGCCAGCAGCTTGTATGCTTTTACTATCACTGAAGCTTTCTTT
.	TRBD2	TRBV5-4	TRBJ2-1	CASSANLGGRRDNEQFF	TGTGCCAGCAGCGCTAACCTTGGCGGGAGGCGAGACAATGAGCAGTTCTTC
.	TRBD1	TRBV9	TRBJ1-2	CASSATGTNYGYTF	TGTGCCAGCAGCGCGACAGGGACTAACTATGGCTACACCTTC
.	TRBD2	TRBV6-1	TRBJ2-1	CASSETGTSGYNEQFF	TGTGCCAGCAGTGAAACCGGGACTAGCGGTTACAATGAGCAGTTCTTC
few	TRBD1	TRBV7-3	TRBJ1-2	CASSPDRDSGYTF	TGTGCCAGCAGCCCAGACAGGGATTCAGGCTACACCTTC
.	.	TRBV5-6	TRBJ1-1	CASSPGGDTEAFF	TGTGCCAGCAGCCCCGGCGGGGACACTGAAGCTTTCTTT
.	.	TRBV19	TRBJ2-4	CASSPRGTLVFNIQYF	TGTGCCAGTAGTCCGCGCGGTACCCTGGTTTTCAACATTCAGTACTTC
once	TRBD2	TRBV4-1	TRBJ2-1	CASSKTSGSSYNEQFF	TGCGCCAGCAGCAAGACTAGCGGGAGCTCCTACAATGAGCAGTTCTTC